The entry below describes one T cell receptor beta chain. This specimen comes from a study of T cells after yellow fever vaccination. MiXCR, applied by TCRdb to the 5' RACE reads, yields one record per CDR3 protein. This sample yields fewer than 90,000 distinct CDR3 sequences, of which approximately 7% are seen a single time; about 33% belongs to the top ten. The V gene's germline CDR1 is DFQATT and CDR2 SNEGSKA (reference sequence). The CDR3 has 14 amino acids. Trimming took 4 bases from V and 0 from J, leaving 10 bases between them. This rearrangement joins TRBV20-1 to TRBJ2-1, with a possible D match to TRBD2 (6 bases). The sample was CD8+ T cells sorted from PBMCs, taken about 5 days after the first yellow fever vaccination. This sequence was found in a man aged 18 to 35 who received the YFV17D yellow fever vaccine. CDR3 nucleotide sequence: TGCAGTGCTAATCGGGGGAGCTCCTACAATGAGCAGTTCTTC. Residues: CSANRGSSYNEQFF.